The 6 T cell receptor beta chains in this list originate from one sample, sequenced in a study of blood T cell repertoires in COVID-19. Produced via immunoSEQ multiplex PCR; TCRdb's table is partial and in-frame only. The sample yields approximately 200,000 clones, about 80% seen once. The sequenced sample consisted of PBMCs or T cells enriched from blood (not recorded which). The receptor set was obtained from a middle-aged woman with acute COVID-19.

The V and J genes are TRBV6-5 and TRBJ1-2, with D hard to call. Trimming removed 7 bases at V and 0 bases at J, with 6 bases between. This CDR3 has 12 residues. Germline V gene data show CDR1 as MNHEY and CDR2 as SVGAGI. In nucleotides, the CDR3 is TGTGCCAGCACCAGTACTAACTATGGCTACACCTTC. As protein: CASTSTNYGYTF.

The gene calls are TRBV6-2 or TRBV6-3 and TRBJ2-1; 7 nucleotides agree with TRBD2. This CDR3 has 16 residues. Losses at the gene ends were 6 bases for V and 1 base for J; bases not matched to a gene: 9. CDR1 is MNHEY, CDR2 SVGEGT, per germline. The CDR3 here is CASRPSGGGSYNEQFF. CDR3 DNA sequence: TGTGCCAGCAGACCTTCTGGGGGGGGATCCTACAATGAGCAGTTCTTC.

This clone was found once. The genes are TRBV4-2 and TRBJ1-6; D unclear. CDR1 LGHNA and CDR2 YNFKEQ come from the germline V gene. The CDR3 length is 17 residues. Trimming pared 1 base from V and 4 bases from J, leaving 14 bases between. The CDR3 nucleotides are TGTGCCAGCAGCCAAGTTGTGAGCGGGGAGTATAATTCACCCCTCCACTTT. Protein product: CASSQVVSGEYNSPLHF.

The chain has TRBV6-5 and TRBJ1-2; D unresolved. Germline V gives CDR1 MNHEY, CDR2 SVGAGI. V was clipped by 7 bases and J by 6 bases, with 9 bases between them. The CDR3 covers 11 residues. The CDR3 reads CASIGEDGYTF. The CDR3 bases are TGTGCCAGCATTGGAGAAGATGGCTACACCTTC.

The chain uses TRBV30 and TRBJ2-7; 7 positions match TRBD2. Germline V gene sequence: CDR1 GTSNPN, CDR2 SVGIG (reference sequence). CDR3 length equals 15 residues. The J segment lost 6 bases and the V segment lost 3 bases, leaving 14 bases of the junction unmatched. The CDR3 sequence is CAWRRSGRQRGEQYF. CDR3 in DNA: TGTGCCTGGAGAAGATCAGGGAGACAGCGGGGCGAGCAGTACTTC. The full variable domain, in which reference TRBV30 and TRBJ2-7 provide the parts outside the CDR3, is SQTIHQWPATLVQPVGSPLSLECTVEGTSNPNLYWYRQAAGRGLQLLFYSVGIGQISSEVPQNLSASRPQDRQFILSSKKLLLSDSGFYLCAWRRSGRQRGEQYFGPGTRLTVT.

This clone was detected only once. The rearrangement uses TRBV5-1 and TRBJ2-7; the D gene is possibly TRBD2 (5 bases). Germline assignment: CDR1 SGHRS and CDR2 YFSETQ. V was cut by 0 bases and J by 3 bases, with 16 bases left in between. The CDR3 is 16 amino acids. This chain's CDR3 is CASSLGTGYSNYEQYF. CDR3 DNA sequence: TGCGCCAGCAGCTTGGGGACGGGGTACTCTAACTACGAGCAGTACTTC.